This is a list of T cell receptor beta chains from one sample in a study of blood T cells in healthy people across ages. In TCRdb, the 5' RACE reads were re-called with MiXCR into one record per CDR3 protein. The sample carries about 680,000 distinct CDR3 sequences, around 45% recorded once. The sequenced sample was blood. The receptors derive from a woman in her sixties or seventies in good health. Both conserved end residues are part of each CDR3. The D gene is left open where the match is weak. For some rows the clone size is stated as once, few or many, or as a class when expanded; others skip it.

J gene | clone size | V gene | D gene | CDR3 DNA | CDR3 protein
TRBJ2-7 | few | TRBV20-1 | TRBD2 | TGCAGTGCTAGAGATCGGGATAGCGGGAGTCGCGAGCAGTACTTC | CSARDRDSGSREQYF
TRBJ1-4 | NA | TRBV20-1 | NA | TGCAGTGCTAGAGAGACCACAGGGAGGAAGAATGAAAAACTGTTTTTT | CSARETTGRKNEKLFF
TRBJ2-7 | NA | TRBV9 | NA | TGTGCCAGCAGCGCGACGGGTTTTTCGGGCGAGCAGTACTTC | CASSATGFSGEQYF
TRBJ1-2 | many | TRBV25-1 | TRBD1 | TGTGCCAGCAGTGAAGACAGGGGTATGAGGCTCTACACCTTC | CASSEDRGMRLYTF
TRBJ2-1 | NA | TRBV4-3 | TRBD2 | TGCGCCAGCAGCCAAAGGACCGGGACTAGCGGGAGATATGAGCAGTTCTTC | CASSQRTGTSGRYEQFF
TRBJ2-5 | NA | TRBV29-1 | NA | TGCAGCGTTGTTGGGAGGCCGAGAGATGAGCAGTACTTC | CSVVGRPRDEQYF
TRBJ2-7 | NA | TRBV3-1 | TRBD1 | TGTGCCAGCAGCCAATTCATGACAGGGGGCGAGAAGGAGCAGTACTTC | CASSQFMTGGEKEQYF
TRBJ2-7 | few | TRBV6-6 | TRBD2 | TGTGCCAGCTCACACGGCGTGGCGGGAGGTTACGAGCAGTACTTC | CASSHGVAGGYEQYF
TRBJ2-1 | NA | TRBV7-2 | NA | TGTGCCAGCAGCGGGCAGGTTAACGATGAGCAGTTCTTC | CASSGQVNDEQFF
TRBJ2-1 | NA | TRBV4-2 | NA | TGTGCCAGCAGCCAAGATCGCGGCGGGGCCTACAATAAGCAGTTCTTC | CASSQDRGGAYNKQFF
TRBJ2-3 | few | TRBV6-5 | NA | TGTGCCAGCAGAGAGACAGCGAGAGATACGCAGTATTTT | CASRETARDTQYF
TRBJ2-1 | NA | TRBV24-1 | NA | TGTGCCACCAGTGATTTGCAAGTAAACAATGAGCAGTTCTTC | CATSDLQVNNEQFF
TRBJ1-5 | few | TRBV21-1 | NA | TGTGCCAGCAGCAAGGTGGGGCAGCCCCAGCATTTT | CASSKVGQPQHF
TRBJ1-4 | NA | TRBV9 | NA | TGTGCCAGCAGCGTATCGGACAGTGAGAATGAAAAACTGTTTTTT | CASSVSDSENEKLFF
TRBJ1-1 | NA | TRBV5-1 | NA | TGCGCCAGCAGCTTGGTGCAGATGAACACTGAAGCTTTCTTT | CASSLVQMNTEAFF
TRBJ2-6 | few | TRBV6-2/TRBV6-3 | TRBD1 | TGTGCCAGCAGCGATGCGACAGGGGGCCGTGATTCTGGGGCCAACGTCCTGACTTTC | CASSDATGGRDSGANVLTF
TRBJ1-1 | NA | TRBV7-9 | TRBD1 | TGTGCCAGCAGCGGAAGGACAGGGATGAACACTGAAGCTTTCTTT | CASSGRTGMNTEAFF